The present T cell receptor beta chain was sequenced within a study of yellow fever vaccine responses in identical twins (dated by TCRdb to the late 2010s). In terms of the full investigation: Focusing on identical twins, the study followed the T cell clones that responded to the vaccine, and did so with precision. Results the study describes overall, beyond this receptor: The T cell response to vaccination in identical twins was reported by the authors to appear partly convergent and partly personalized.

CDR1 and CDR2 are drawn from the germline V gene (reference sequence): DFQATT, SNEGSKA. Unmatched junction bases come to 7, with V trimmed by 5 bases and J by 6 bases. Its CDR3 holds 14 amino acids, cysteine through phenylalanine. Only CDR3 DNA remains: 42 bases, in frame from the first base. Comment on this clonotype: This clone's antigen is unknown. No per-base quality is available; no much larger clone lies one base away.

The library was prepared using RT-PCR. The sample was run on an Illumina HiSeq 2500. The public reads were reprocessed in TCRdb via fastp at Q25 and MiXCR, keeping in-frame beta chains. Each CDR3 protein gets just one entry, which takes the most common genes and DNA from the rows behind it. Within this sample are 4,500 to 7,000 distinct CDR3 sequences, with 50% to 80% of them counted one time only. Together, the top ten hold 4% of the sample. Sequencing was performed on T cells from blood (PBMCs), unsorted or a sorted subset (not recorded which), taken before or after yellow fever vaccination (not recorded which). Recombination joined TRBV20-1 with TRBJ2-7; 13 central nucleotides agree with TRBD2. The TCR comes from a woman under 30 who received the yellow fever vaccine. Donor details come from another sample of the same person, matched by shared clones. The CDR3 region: CSALRTSGRGEQYF. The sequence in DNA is TGCAGTGCTCTCAGGACTAGCGGGAGAGGCGAGCAGTACTTC.